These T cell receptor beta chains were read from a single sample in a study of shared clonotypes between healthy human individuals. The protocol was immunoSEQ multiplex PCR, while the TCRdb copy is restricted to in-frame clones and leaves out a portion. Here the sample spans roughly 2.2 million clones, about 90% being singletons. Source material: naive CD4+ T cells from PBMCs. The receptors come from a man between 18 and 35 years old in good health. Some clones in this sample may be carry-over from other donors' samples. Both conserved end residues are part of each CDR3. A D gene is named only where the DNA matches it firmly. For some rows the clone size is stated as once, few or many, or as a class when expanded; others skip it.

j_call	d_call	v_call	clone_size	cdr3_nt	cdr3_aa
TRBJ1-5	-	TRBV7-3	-	TGTGCCAGCAGCTACACAGGGAATAATCAGCCCCAGCATTTT	CASSYTGNNQPQHF
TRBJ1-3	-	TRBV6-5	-	TGTGCCAGCAGGAGAGACCGGGGGACTGAAAACACCATATATTTT	CASRRDRGTENTIYF
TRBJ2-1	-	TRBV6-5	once	TGTGCCAGCAGTTCCGGGATTAACAATGAGCAGTTCTTC	CASSSGINNEQFF
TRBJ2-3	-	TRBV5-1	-	TGCGCCAGCGACACGGGGTTGTTCACAGATACGCAGTATTTT	CASDTGLFTDTQYF
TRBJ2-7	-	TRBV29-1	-	TGCAGCGCCACAGCGCCCTACGAGCAGTACTTC	CSATAPYEQYF
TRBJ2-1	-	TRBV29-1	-	TGCAGCGTTGCGATTGCAAGGGGGCAGTTCTTC	CSVAIARGQFF
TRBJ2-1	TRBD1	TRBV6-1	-	TGTGCCAGTTACCGGGACAGGGTATACAATGAGCAGTTCTTC	CASYRDRVYNEQFF
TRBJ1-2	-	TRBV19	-	TGTGCCACCTACAGGGAGGCCGTCTATGGCTACACCTTC	CATYREAVYGYTF
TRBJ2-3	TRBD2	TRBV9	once	TGTGCCAGCAGCTCTAGCGGGAGAGTCACAGATACGCAGTATTTT	CASSSSGRVTDTQYF
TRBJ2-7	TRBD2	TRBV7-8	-	TGTGCCAGCAGCCCATACCCTAGCGGGAGTTCCGAGCAGTACTTC	CASSPYPSGSSEQYF
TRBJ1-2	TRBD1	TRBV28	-	TGTGCCAGCAGCAGACAGGGAGGGGGGAGCTATGGCTACACCTTC	CASSRQGGGSYGYTF
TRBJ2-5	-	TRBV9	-	TGTGCCAGCAGCGTATCCTCCTCAGGGTTAGGGGAGACCCAGTACTTC	CASSVSSSGLGETQYF
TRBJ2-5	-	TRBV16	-	TGTGCCAGCAGCCGCCTCGGAGAGACCCAGTACTTC	CASSRLGETQYF
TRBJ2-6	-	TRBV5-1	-	TGCGCCAGCAGCGTCACATCCTCTGGGGCCAACGTCCTGACTTTC	CASSVTSSGANVLTF
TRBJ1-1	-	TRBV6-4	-	TGTGCCAGCGGGGAGGATTGGAACACTGAAGCTTTCTTT	CASGEDWNTEAFF
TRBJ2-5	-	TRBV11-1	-	TGTGCCAGCAGCTTAGGTTTGGGGGGCTTCCAAGAGACCCAGTACTTC	CASSLGLGGFQETQYF
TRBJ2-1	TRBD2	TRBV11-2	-	TGTGCCAGCAGGCCCTGGAGGGCTAGCGGGGCGGGGGAGCAGTTCTTC	CASRPWRASGAGEQFF
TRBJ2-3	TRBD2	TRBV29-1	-	TGCAGCGTTGAACGATGGGGAATTAGCGGGATAGGAGATACGCAGTATTTT	CSVERWGISGIGDTQYF
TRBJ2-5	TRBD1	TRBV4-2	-	TGTGCCAGCAGCCGTGGACAGGGCCGAGAGACCCAGTACTTC	CASSRGQGRETQYF
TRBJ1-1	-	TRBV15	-	TGTGCCACCAGCATGAGGAACACTGAAGCTTTCTTT	CATSMRNTEAFF
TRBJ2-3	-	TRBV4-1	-	TGCGCCAGCAGCCAAGCTCAGAAGACCACAGATACGCAGTATTTT	CASSQAQKTTDTQYF
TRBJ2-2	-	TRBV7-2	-	TGTGCCAGCAGGCAACGGACCAACACCGGGGAGCTGTTTTTT	CASRQRTNTGELFF